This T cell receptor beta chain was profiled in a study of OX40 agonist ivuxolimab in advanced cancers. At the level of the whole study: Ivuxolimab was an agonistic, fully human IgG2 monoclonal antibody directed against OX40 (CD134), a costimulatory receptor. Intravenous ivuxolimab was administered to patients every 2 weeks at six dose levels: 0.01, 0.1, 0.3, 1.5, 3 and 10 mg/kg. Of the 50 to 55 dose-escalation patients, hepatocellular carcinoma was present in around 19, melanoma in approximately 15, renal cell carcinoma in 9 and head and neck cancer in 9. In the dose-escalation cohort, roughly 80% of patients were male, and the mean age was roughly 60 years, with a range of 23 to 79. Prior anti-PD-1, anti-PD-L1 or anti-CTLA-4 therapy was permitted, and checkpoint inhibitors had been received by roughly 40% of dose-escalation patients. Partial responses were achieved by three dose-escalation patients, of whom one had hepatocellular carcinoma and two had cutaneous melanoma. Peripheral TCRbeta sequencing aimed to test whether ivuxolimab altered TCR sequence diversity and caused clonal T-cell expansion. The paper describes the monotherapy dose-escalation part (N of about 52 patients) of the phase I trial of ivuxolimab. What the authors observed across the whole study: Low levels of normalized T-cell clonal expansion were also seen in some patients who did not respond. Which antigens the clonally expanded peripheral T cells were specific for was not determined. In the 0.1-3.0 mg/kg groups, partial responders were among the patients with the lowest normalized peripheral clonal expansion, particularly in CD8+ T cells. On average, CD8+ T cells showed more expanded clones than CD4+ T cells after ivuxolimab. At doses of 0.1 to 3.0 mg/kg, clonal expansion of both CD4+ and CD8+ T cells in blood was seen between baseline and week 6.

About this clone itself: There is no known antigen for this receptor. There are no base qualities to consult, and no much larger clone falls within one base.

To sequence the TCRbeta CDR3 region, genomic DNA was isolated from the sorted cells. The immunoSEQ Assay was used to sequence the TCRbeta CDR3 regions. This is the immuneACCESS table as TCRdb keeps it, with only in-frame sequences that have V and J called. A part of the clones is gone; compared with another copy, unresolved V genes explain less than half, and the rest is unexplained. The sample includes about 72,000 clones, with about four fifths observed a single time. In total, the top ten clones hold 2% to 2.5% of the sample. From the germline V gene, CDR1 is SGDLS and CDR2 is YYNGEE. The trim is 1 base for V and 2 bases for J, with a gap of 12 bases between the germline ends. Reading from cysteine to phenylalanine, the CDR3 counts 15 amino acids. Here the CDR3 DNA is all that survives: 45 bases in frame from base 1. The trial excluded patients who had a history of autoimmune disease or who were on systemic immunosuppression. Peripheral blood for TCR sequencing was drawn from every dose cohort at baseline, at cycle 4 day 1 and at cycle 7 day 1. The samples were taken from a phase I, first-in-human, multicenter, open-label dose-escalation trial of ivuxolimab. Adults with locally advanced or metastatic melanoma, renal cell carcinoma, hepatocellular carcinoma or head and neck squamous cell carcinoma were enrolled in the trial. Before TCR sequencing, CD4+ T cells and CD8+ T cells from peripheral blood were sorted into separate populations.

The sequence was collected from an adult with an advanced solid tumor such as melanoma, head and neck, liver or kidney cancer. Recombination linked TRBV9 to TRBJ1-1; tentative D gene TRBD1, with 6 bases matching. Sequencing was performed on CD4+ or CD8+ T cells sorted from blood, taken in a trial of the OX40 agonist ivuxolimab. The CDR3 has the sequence CASSVFSDRNTEAFF. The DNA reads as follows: TGTGCCAGCAGCGTATTCTCGGACAGAAACACTGAAGCTTTCTTT. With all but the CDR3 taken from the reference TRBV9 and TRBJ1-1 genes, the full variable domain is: DSGVTQTPKHLITATGQRVTLRCSPRSGDLSVYWYQQSLDQGLQFLIQYYNGEERAKGNILERFSAQQFPDLHSELNLSSLELGDSALYFCASSVFSDRNTEAFFGQGTRLTVV.